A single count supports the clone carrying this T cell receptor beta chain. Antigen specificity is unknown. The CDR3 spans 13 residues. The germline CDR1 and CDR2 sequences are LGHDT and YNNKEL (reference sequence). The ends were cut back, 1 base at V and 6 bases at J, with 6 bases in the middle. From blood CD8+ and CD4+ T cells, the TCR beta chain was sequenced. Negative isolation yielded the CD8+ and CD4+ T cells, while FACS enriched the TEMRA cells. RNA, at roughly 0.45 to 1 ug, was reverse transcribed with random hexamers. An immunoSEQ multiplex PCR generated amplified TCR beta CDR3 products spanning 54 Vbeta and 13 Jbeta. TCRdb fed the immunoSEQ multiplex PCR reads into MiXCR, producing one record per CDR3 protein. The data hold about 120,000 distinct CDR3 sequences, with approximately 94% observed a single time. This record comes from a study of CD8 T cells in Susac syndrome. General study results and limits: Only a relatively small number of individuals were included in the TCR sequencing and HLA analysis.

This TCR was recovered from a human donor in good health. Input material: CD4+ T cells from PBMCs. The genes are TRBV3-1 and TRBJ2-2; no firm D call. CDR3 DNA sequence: TGTGCCAGCAGCCAAGCCGGCGCCGGGGAGCTGTTTTTT. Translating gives CASSQAGAGELFF.